This T cell receptor beta chain derives from a study of blood T cell repertoires in COVID-19. The overall study: Sites across the United States, Italy and Spain contributed samples from acute and convalescent COVID-19.

V dropped 1 base and J dropped 7 bases, with 13 bases sitting between them. Germline-derived CDR1 and CDR2 are MDHEN and SYDVKM. The CDR3 has 14 amino acids. In the authors' methods: Amplification of reference gene primers was used by the study to estimate nucleated cell counts. Here immunoSEQ multiplex PCR was the method, and the copy in TCRdb shows in-frame clones only, minus some. The V and J calls and clone size are taken from that table; D and trimming were inferred from the DNA. The sample has 68,000 or so clones; approximately 88% are singletons. Sample: peripheral blood. This TCR derives from a woman in her 70s with acute or convalescent COVID-19. This chain links TRBV28 with TRBJ1-2, with a possible D match to TRBD1 (5 bases). CDR3 sequence (DNA): TGTGCCAGCAGTTTATCTCCCCAGGGAGGTGGCTACACCTTC. This codes for CASSLSPQGGGYTF.